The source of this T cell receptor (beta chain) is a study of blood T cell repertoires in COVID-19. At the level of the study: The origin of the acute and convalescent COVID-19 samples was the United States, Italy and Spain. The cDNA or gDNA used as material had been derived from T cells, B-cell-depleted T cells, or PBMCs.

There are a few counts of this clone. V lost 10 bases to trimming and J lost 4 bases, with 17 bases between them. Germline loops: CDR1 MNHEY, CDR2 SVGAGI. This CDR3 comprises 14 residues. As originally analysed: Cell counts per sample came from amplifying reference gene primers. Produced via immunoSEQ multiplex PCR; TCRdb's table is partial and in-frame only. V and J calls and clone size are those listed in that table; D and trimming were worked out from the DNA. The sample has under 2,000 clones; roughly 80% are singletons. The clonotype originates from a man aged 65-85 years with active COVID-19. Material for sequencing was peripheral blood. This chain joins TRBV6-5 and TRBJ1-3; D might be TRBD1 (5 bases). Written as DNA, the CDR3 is TGTGCCACTTGGGGCGGTCCAGCGGGAAACACCATATATTTT. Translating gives CATWGGPAGNTIYF.